These 6 T cell receptor beta chains were all obtained from the same sample, sequenced in a study of blood T cell repertoires in COVID-19. Repertoires were generated with immunoSEQ multiplex PCR, while TCRdb's copy carries only in-frame clones and drops some. The sample lists under 85,000 clones, roughly three quarters occurring once. The sequencing sample was made of peripheral blood. The receptors stem from a man aged 80 or over with acute or convalescent COVID-19.

The CDR3 protein is CASSKPGQGARGANVLTF. The CDR3 DNA follows: TGTGCCAGTAGTAAACCGGGACAGGGGGCGCGTGGGGCCAACGTCCTGACTTTC. The chain has TRBV19 and TRBJ2-6; 12 nucleotides match TRBD1. V was pared by 4 bases and J by 3 bases, with 7 bases of the junction left unmatched. There are 18 residues in the CDR3. CDR1 is LNHDA, CDR2 SQIVND, per germline (reference sequence).

The chain is built from TRBV4-3 and TRBJ1-2; TRBD1 aligns across 10 bases. Looked up from germline, CDR1 is LGHNA and CDR2 is YSLEER. V lost 1 base, J lost 3 bases, and 5 bases stayed unmatched. The CDR3 has 16 residues. CDR3 nucleotide sequence: TGCGCCAGCAGCCAAGCCCCGGGACAGGGGTACTATGGCTACACCTTC. It specifies CASSQAPGQGYYGYTF.

The rearrangement joins TRBV2 to TRBJ1-1; TRBD1 agrees at 9 bases. J gave up 4 bases and V 6 bases, and 6 bases lay outside the gene matches. Germline values: CDR1 SNHLY, CDR2 FYNNEI. The CDR3 is 14 residues long. CDR3 residues: CASRATGGGTEAFF. The CDR3, as DNA: TGTGCCAGCAGGGCGACAGGGGGGGGCACTGAAGCTTTCTTT.

The chain combines TRBV28 with TRBJ1-2; the D gene is possibly TRBD1 (5 bases). Trimming pared 1 base from V and 8 bases from J, leaving 11 bases between. The germline V gene has CDR1 MDHEN and CDR2 SYDVKM. CDR3 length: 13 residues. The CDR3 sequence is CASSLYQGIGYTF. CDR3 DNA sequence: TGTGCCAGCAGTTTATATCAGGGCATCGGCTACACCTTC.

The V and J genes are TRBV4-2 and TRBJ1-1; the D is unclear. V lost 5 bases, J lost 3 bases, and 16 bases lay in between. Germline CDR1 and CDR2: LGHNA and YNFKEQ. The CDR3 is made up of 15 amino acids. CDR3 in amino acids: CASSIRPERDTEAFF. The CDR3 DNA is TGTGCCAGCAGCATTCGCCCCGAGAGGGACACTGAAGCTTTCTTT.

The J gene is TRBJ1-1, the V gene TRBV5-4, with 7 bases matching TRBD1. Germline CDR1 reads SGHNT; CDR2 reads YYREEE (reference sequence). The J segment lost 7 bases and the V segment lost 5 bases, leaving 11 bases of the junction unmatched. The CDR3 covers 14 residues. CDR3 coding DNA: TGTGCCAGCAGTGACAGGGATCAATCTGATGAAGCTTTCTTT. It is translated as CASSDRDQSDEAFF.